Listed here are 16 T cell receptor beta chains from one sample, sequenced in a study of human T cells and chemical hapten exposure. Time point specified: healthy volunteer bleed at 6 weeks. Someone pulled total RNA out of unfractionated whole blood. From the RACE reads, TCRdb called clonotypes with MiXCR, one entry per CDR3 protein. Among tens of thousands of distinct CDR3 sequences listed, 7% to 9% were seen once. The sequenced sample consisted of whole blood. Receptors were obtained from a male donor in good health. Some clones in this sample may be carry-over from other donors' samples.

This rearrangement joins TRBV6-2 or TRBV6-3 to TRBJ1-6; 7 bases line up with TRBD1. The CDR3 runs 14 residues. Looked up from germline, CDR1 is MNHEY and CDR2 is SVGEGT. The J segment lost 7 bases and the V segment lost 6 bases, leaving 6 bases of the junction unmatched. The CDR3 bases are TGTGCCAGCAGGGGTCGACAGGGAAATTCACCCCTCCACTTT. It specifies CASRGRQGNSPLHF.

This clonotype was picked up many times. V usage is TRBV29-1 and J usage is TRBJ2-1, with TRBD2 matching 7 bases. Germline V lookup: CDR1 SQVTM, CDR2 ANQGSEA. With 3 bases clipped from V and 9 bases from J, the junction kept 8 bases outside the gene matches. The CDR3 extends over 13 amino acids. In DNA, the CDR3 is TGCAGCGTTGACGCGGGAGCATTGAGTGAGCAGTTCTTC. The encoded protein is CSVDAGALSEQFF.

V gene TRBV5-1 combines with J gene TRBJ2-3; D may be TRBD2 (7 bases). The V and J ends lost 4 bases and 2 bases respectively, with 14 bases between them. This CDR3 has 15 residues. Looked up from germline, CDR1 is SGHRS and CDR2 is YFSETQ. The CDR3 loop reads CASSTAGAYTDTQYF. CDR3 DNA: TGCGCCAGCAGCACGGCGGGGGCCTACACAGATACGCAGTATTTT.

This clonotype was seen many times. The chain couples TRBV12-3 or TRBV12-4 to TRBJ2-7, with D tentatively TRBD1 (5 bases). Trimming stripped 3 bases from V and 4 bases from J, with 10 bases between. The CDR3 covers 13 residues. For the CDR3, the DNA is TGTGCCAGCAGTTTTGCCACAGGTTACGAGCAGTACTTC. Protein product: CASSFATGYEQYF.

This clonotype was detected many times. Here the CDR3 reads CASSPGATNEKLFF. The DNA for the CDR3 is TGTGCCAGCAGTCCCGGAGCAACTAATGAAAAACTGTTTTTT. The J gene is TRBJ1-4, the V gene TRBV28; D unresolved. This CDR3 contains 14 residues. The germline V gene encodes CDR1 MDHEN and CDR2 SYDVKM. With 5 bases removed from V and 0 bases from J, the gap between germline ends came to 7 bases.

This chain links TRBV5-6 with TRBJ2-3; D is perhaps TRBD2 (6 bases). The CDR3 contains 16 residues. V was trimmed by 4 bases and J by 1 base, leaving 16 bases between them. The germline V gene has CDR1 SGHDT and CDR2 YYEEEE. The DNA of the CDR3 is TGTGCCAGCAGCCGCGCCTGGGAGGTAGGCACAGATACGCAGTATTTT. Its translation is CASSRAWEVGTDTQYF.

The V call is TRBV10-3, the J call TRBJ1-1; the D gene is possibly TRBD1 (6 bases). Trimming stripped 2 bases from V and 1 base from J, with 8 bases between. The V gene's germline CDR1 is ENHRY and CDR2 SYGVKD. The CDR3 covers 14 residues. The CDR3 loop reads CAISEGQRNTEAFF. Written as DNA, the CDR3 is TGTGCCATCAGTGAGGGACAGAGGAACACTGAAGCTTTCTTT.

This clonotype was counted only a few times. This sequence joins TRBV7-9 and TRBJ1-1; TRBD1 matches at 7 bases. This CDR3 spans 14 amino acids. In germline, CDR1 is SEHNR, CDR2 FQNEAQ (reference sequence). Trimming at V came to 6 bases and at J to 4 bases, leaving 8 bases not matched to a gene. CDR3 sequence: CASSEDRVSTEAFF. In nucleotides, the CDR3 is TGTGCCAGCAGTGAAGACAGGGTCTCCACTGAAGCTTTCTTT.

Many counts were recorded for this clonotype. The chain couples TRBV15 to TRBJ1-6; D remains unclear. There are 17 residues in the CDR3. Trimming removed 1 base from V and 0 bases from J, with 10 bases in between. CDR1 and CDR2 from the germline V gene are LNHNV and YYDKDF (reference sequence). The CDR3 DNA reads TGTGCCACCAGCAGAGGAGTGGAATTCTCCTATAATTCACCCCTCCACTTT. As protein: CATSRGVEFSYNSPLHF.

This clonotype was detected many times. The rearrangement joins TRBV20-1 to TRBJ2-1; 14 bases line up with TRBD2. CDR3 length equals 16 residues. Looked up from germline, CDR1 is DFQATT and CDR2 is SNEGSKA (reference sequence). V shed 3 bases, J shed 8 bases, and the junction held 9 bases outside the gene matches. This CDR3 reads CSASRTGTSGSDEQFF. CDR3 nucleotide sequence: TGCAGTGCTAGTCGCACCGGGACTAGCGGGAGTGATGAGCAGTTCTTC.

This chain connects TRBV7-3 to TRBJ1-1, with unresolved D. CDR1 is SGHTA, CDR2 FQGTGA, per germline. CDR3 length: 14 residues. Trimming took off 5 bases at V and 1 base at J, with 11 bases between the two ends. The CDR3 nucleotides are TGTGCCAGCAGCCAAAGTGTTCCGAACACTGAAGCTTTCTTT. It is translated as CASSQSVPNTEAFF.

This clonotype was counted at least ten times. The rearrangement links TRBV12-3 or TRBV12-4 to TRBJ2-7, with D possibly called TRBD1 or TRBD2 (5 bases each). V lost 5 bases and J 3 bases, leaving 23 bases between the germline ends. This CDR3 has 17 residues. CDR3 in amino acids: CASSPFTVEGILYEQYF. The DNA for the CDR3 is TGTGCCAGCAGTCCATTTACCGTTGAGGGGATTCTCTACGAGCAGTACTTC.

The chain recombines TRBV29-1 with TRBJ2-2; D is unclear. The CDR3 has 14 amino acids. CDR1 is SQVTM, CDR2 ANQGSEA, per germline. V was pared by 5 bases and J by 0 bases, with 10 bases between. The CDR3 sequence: CSVRKEANTGELFF. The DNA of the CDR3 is TGCAGCGTTCGGAAAGAGGCGAACACCGGGGAGCTGTTTTTT.

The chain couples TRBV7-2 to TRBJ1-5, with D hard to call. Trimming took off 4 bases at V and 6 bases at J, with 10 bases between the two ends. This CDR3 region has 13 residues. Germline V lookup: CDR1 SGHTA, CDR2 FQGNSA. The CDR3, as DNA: TGTGCCAGCAGCTATTGGAGTAGTCAGCCCCAGCATTTT. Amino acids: CASSYWSSQPQHF. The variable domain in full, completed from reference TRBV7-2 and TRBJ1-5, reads GAGVSQSPSNKVTEKGKDVELRCDPISGHTALYWYRQSLGQGLEFLIYFQGNSAPDKSGLPSDRFSAERTGGSVSTLTIQRTQQEDSAVYLCASSYWSSQPQHFGDGTRLSIL.

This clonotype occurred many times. CDR3 sequence: CASSLGTSGNNEQFF. CDR3 sequence (DNA): TGTGCCAGCAGTCTCGGGACTAGCGGGAACAATGAGCAGTTCTTC. V is TRBV6-5 and J is TRBJ2-1; TRBD2 matches at 13 bases. CDR1 and CDR2 (germline): MNHEY, SVGAGI. There are 15 residues in the CDR3. The ends lost 5 bases at V and 5 bases at J; junction bases unmatched: 3.

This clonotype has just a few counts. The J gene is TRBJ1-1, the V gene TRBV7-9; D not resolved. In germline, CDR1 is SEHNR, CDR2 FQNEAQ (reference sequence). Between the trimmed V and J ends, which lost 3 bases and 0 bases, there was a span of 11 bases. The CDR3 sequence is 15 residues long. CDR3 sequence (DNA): TGTGCCAGCAGCTTTCCCAGCACATTGAACACTGAAGCTTTCTTT. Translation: CASSFPSTLNTEAFF. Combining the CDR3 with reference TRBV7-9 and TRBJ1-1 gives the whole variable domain DTGVSQNPRHKITKRGQNVTFRCDPISEHNRLYWYRQTLGQGPEFLTYFQNEAQLEKSRLLSDRFSAERPKGSFSTLEIQRTEQGDSAMYLCASSFPSTLNTEAFFGQGTRLTVV.